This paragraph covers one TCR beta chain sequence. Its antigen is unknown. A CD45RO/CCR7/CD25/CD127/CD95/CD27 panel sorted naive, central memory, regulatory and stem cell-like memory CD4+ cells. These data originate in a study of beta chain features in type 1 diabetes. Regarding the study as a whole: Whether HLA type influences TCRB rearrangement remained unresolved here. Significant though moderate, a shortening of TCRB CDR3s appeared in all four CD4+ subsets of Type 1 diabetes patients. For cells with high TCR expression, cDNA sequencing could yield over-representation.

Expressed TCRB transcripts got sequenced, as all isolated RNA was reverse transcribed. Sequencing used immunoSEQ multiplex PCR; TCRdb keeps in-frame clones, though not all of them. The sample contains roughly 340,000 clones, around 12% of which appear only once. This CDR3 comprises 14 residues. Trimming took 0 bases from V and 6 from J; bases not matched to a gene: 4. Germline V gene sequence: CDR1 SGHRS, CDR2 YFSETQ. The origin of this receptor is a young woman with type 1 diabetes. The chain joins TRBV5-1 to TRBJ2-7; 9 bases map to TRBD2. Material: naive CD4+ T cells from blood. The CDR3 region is CASSLGAGGSEQYF. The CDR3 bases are TGCGCCAGCAGCTTGGGAGCGGGAGGCAGCGAGCAGTACTTC.